A single sample is the source of the 2 T cell receptor beta chains below, sequenced in a study of blood T cell repertoires in COVID-19. Produced via immunoSEQ multiplex PCR; TCRdb's table is partial and in-frame only. The repertoire holds some 320,000 clones, 65% to 90% seen once, with just over 7% in the top ten. The sequenced material came from peripheral blood. These receptors originate from a human donor in a cohort sampled during active COVID-19.

The chain employs TRBV30 and TRBJ1-2, with D maybe TRBD1 (5 bases). Deletions cut 6 bases from V and 8 bases from J, with 10 bases between. There are 10 residues in the CDR3. Germline V gene sequence: CDR1 GTSNPN, CDR2 SVGIG (reference sequence). The CDR3 sequence is CACLKGGYTF. The CDR3 region has the DNA TGTGCCTGTCTGAAGGGGGGCTACACCTTC.

The chain employs TRBV15 and TRBJ1-2; D not certain. The CDR3 has 15 residues. The germline V gene has CDR1 LNHNV and CDR2 YYDKDF (reference sequence). The germline V and J ends were trimmed by 2 bases and 3 bases, with 13 bases remaining between them. CDR3 DNA sequence: TGTGCCACCAGCAGACCGAGGGAGATTTACTATGGCTACACCTTC. Protein: CATSRPREIYYGYTF.